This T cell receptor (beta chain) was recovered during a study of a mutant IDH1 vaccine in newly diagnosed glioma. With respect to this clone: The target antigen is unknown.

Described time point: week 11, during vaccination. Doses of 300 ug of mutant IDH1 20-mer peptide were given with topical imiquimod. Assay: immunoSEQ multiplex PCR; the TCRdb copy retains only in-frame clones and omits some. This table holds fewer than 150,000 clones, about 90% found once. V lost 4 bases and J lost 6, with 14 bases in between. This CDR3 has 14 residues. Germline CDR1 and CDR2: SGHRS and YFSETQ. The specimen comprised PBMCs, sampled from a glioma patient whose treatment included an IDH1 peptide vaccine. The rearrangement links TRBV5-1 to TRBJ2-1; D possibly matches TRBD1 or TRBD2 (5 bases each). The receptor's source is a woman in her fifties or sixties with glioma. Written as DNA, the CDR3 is TGCGCCAGCAGCCAAGATCCAGGGAGCAATGAGCAGTTCTTC. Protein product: CASSQDPGSNEQFF.